One sample yielded the 22 T cell receptor beta chains listed below, sequenced in a study of blood T cell repertoires in COVID-19. TCRdb's copy holds only in-frame clones and misses some; the assay was immunoSEQ multiplex PCR. The table shows some 320,000 clones, with over 85% occurring only once. Sequencing used peripheral blood. These receptors all stem from a woman aged 25 to 39 with COVID-19, enrolled during active disease.

The genes are TRBV19 and TRBJ1-3, with no clear D. Germline CDR1 reads LNHDA; CDR2 reads SQIVND (reference sequence). There are 14 residues in the CDR3. The germline V and J ends were trimmed by 7 bases and 4 bases, with 14 bases remaining between them. In nucleotides, the CDR3 is TGTGCCAGTACCTTCCGGGGAGGCGGAAACACCATATATTTT. It codes for CASTFRGGGNTIYF.

This sequence joins TRBV30 and TRBJ1-2; 9 positions match TRBD1. Germline CDR1 and CDR2: GTSNPN and SVGIG (reference sequence). The V segment lost 4 bases and the J segment 8 bases; nucleotides outside the gene matches: 11. CDR3 length equals 14 residues. The CDR3, as DNA: TGTGCCTGGACCTCTACAGGGGGCCTACGGGGCTACACCTTC. Translating it yields CAWTSTGGLRGYTF.

The V call is TRBV28, the J call TRBJ1-4; 8 bases map to TRBD1. The CDR3 contains 14 residues. The germline V gene encodes CDR1 MDHEN and CDR2 SYDVKM. V was clipped by 10 bases and J by 1 base; unmatched bases: 5. The CDR3, as DNA: TGTGCCAACCCTACAGGGGGAACTAATGAAAAACTGTTTTTT. Amino acids: CANPTGGTNEKLFF.

This clone has only a few counts. The V and J genes are TRBV19 and TRBJ1-6; D is ambiguous. Deletions cut 3 bases from V and 3 bases from J, with 15 bases between. CDR3 length: 17 amino acids. Germline lookup yields CDR1 LNHDA and CDR2 SQIVND (reference sequence). This CDR3 reads CASSMTTAGYYNSPLHF. CDR3 nucleotide sequence: TGTGCCAGTAGTATGACCACCGCGGGCTACTATAATTCACCCCTCCACTTT.

This chain joins TRBV2 and TRBJ2-7, with 7 nucleotides matching TRBD1. Germline assignment: CDR1 SNHLY and CDR2 FYNNEI. The CDR3 spans 14 residues. V gave up 7 bases and J gave up 1 base; unmatched junction bases: 7. The CDR3 here is CASNRQGPSYEQYF. The CDR3 nucleotides are TGTGCCAGCAATCGACAGGGTCCGTCCTACGAGCAGTACTTC.

This chain joins TRBV5-5 and TRBJ1-4, with 7 bases lining up with TRBD1. The CDR3 loop spans 14 amino acids. Germline V gene lookup returns CDR1 SGHKS and CDR2 YYEKEE (reference sequence). V was clipped by 4 bases and J by 5 bases; unmatched bases: 5. This CDR3 is CASSQGQLNEKLFF. Here the CDR3 DNA reads TGTGCCAGCAGCCAGGGACAGTTGAATGAAAAACTGTTTTTT. The whole variable domain, filled in from reference TRBV5-5 and TRBJ1-4, reads DAGVTQSPTHLIKTRGQQVTLRCSPISGHKSVSWYQQVLGQGPQFIFQYYEKEERGRGNFPDRFSARQFPNYSSELNVNALLLGDSALYLCASSQGQLNEKLFFGSGTQLSVL.

The rearrangement links TRBV5-1 to TRBJ1-1, with D uncertain. The CDR3 runs 14 residues. Germline assignment: CDR1 SGHRS and CDR2 YFSETQ. V lost 3 bases, J lost 3 bases, and 12 bases lay in between. CDR3 in amino acids: CASSSTGDYTEAFF. CDR3 sequence (DNA): TGCGCCAGCAGCTCGACCGGGGATTACACTGAAGCTTTCTTT.

By share, this clone ranks as medium-sized (0.01 to 0.1%). V and J are TRBV30 and TRBJ1-3; TRBD1 might be the D (6 bases). The CDR3 covers 16 residues. The ends were cut back, 2 bases at V and 0 bases at J, with 14 bases in the middle. Germline V lookup: CDR1 GTSNPN, CDR2 SVGIG (reference sequence). CDR3 residues: CAWSHAQGYSGNTIYF. CDR3 sequence (DNA): TGTGCCTGGAGTCACGCACAGGGATACTCTGGAAACACCATATATTTT. The full variable domain, completed using reference TRBV30 and TRBJ1-3, is SQTIHQWPATLVQPVGSPLSLECTVEGTSNPNLYWYRQAAGRGLQLLFYSVGIGQISSEVPQNLSASRPQDRQFILSSKKLLLSDSGFYLCAWSHAQGYSGNTIYFGEGSWLTVV.

The chain recombines TRBV3-1 (or the pseudogene TRBV3-2) with TRBJ2-1; the D gene is possibly TRBD1 (5 bases). The germline gives CDR1 LGHDT, CDR2 YNNKEL (reference sequence). There are 16 residues in the CDR3. V dropped 2 bases and J dropped 5 bases, with 16 bases sitting between them. The CDR3: CASSQRGSHIHNEQFF. The CDR3 nucleotides read TGTGCCAGCAGCCAAAGGGGTTCACACATACACAATGAGCAGTTCTTC.

This clone occurred a few times. This sequence joins TRBV19 and TRBJ1-5; 7 bases agree with TRBD1. The J segment lost 1 base and the V segment lost 1 base, leaving 7 bases of the junction unmatched. The CDR3 has 17 amino acids. Germline V CDR1 and CDR2: LNHDA, SQIVND (reference sequence). CDR3 loop: CASSIVEGAPSNQPQHF. The CDR3 DNA reads TGTGCCAGTAGTATAGTGGAGGGGGCACCGAGCAATCAGCCCCAGCATTTT.

At least ten counts were recorded for this clone. V usage is TRBV21-1 and J usage is TRBJ2-7; the tabulated D call, TRBD1, remains unverified against the DNA. TRBV21-1 is designated a pseudogene. This CDR3 region has 15 residues. CDR3 sequence reads: CASSKARQLYYEQYF. For the CDR3, the DNA is TGTGCCAGCAGCAAAGCCCGACAGCTTTACTACGAGCAGTACTTC.

V gene TRBV5-1 combines with J gene TRBJ2-5; 7 nucleotides align to TRBD1. J gave up 1 base and V 4 bases, and 4 bases lay outside the gene matches. CDR3 size: 14 residues. The germline gives CDR1 SGHRS, CDR2 YFSETQ. DNA for the CDR3: TGCGCCAGCAGCGGGGGACAGATCCAAGAGACCCAGTACTTC. Amino acids: CASSGGQIQETQYF.

This rearrangement joins TRBV19 to TRBJ1-2; D may be TRBD1 (5 bases). V lost 10 bases, J lost 6 bases, and 27 bases lay in between. The germline V gene has CDR1 LNHDA and CDR2 SQIVND (reference sequence). CDR3 length: 16 amino acids. The CDR3 reads CATKPTESNPPHGYTF. CDR3 coding DNA: TGTGCCACGAAACCGACAGAATCTAATCCCCCCCATGGCTACACCTTC.

The chain has TRBV16 and TRBJ1-2; tentative D call: TRBD1 (6 bases). This CDR3 spans 17 amino acids. The ends were cut back, 2 bases at V and 0 bases at J, with 16 bases in the middle. The germline V gene has CDR1 KGHSY and CDR2 FQNENV. The CDR3 reads CASSQGRQVLANYGYTF. Written as DNA, the CDR3 is TGTGCCAGCAGCCAAGGCCGACAGGTTTTAGCTAACTATGGCTACACCTTC.

The V gene is TRBV11-2, the J gene TRBJ2-7; 10 positions agree with TRBD2. V lost 5 bases to trimming and J lost 2 bases; unmatched junction nucleotides: 3. The germline V gene has CDR1 SGHAT and CDR2 FQNNGV. CDR3 length equals 14 residues. CDR3 DNA sequence: TGTGCCAGCAGCCAAGGACTAGCGGCCTACGAGCAGTACTTC. This translates into CASSQGLAAYEQYF.

The chain employs TRBV18 and TRBJ1-5; D unclear. This CDR3 is 16 amino acids long. V gave up 4 bases and J gave up 5 bases, with 18 bases separating them. Germline CDR1 is KGHSH and CDR2 is LQKENI. The CDR3 bases are TGTGCCAGCTCACTTAGCCGGGATCTTGAAGATCAGCCCCAGCATTTT. It codes for CASSLSRDLEDQPQHF.

The chain has TRBV5-5 and TRBJ1-5; 8 bases align to TRBD1. Germline CDR1 reads SGHKS; CDR2 reads YYEKEE (reference sequence). The ends lost 1 base at V and 1 base at J; junction bases unmatched: 1. This CDR3 has 15 amino acids. The CDR3: CASSLTGGSNQPQHF. The CDR3, as DNA: TGTGCCAGCAGCTTGACAGGGGGAAGCAATCAGCCCCAGCATTTT.

This clone was found once. The DNA of the CDR3 is TGTGCCAGCAGCCACGGGACTCAGATTTGGTCAGATACGCAGTATTTT. Its protein is CASSHGTQIWSDTQYF. The V and J genes are TRBV7-8 and TRBJ2-3, with D tentatively TRBD2 (6 bases). The CDR3 is made up of 16 amino acids. Per germline, CDR1 SGHVS and CDR2 FQNEAQ. V lost 5 bases to trimming and J lost 4 bases, with 19 bases between them. The full variable domain, its missing parts supplied by reference TRBV7-8 and TRBJ2-3, is GAGVSQSPRYKVAKRGQDVALRCDPISGHVSLFWYQQALGQGPEFLTYFQNEAQLDKSGLPSDRFFAERPEGSVSTLKIQRTQQEDSAVYLCASSHGTQIWSDTQYFGPGTRLTVL.

The J gene is TRBJ2-7, the V gene TRBV4-1, with 10 bases fitting TRBD2. V shed 4 bases, J shed 0 bases, and the junction held 6 bases outside the gene matches. The CDR3 covers 16 residues. Germline V gene lookup returns CDR1 MGHRA and CDR2 YSYEKL. CDR3 protein: CASSRYSGGSSYEQYF. The DNA for the CDR3 is TGCGCCAGCAGCCGCTATAGCGGGGGGTCCTCCTACGAGCAGTACTTC.

The rearrangement uses TRBV2 and TRBJ2-4, with D tentatively TRBD1 (5 bases). Trimming took 6 bases from V and 3 from J, leaving 15 bases between them. CDR1 and CDR2 from the germline V gene are SNHLY and FYNNEI. This CDR3 is 15 amino acids long. The CDR3 here is CASRLGLGVKNIQYF. As DNA, the CDR3 is TGTGCCAGCAGATTGGGCCTAGGGGTCAAAAACATTCAGTACTTC.

The chain couples TRBV5-1 to TRBJ2-2, with D tentatively TRBD1 (6 bases). The CDR3 extends over 15 amino acids. Trimming stripped 8 bases from V and 1 base from J, with 15 bases between. Germline CDR1 and CDR2: SGHRS and YFSETQ. The CDR3 protein is CASRWQGKNTGELFF. The CDR3 DNA reads as TGCGCCAGTAGGTGGCAGGGGAAGAACACCGGGGAGCTGTTTTTT.

The rearrangement links TRBV10-2 to TRBJ1-5; 7 bases agree with TRBD1. V was clipped by 10 bases and J by 0 bases; unmatched bases: 6. CDR1 and CDR2 (germline): WSHSY, SAAADI. CDR3 length: 14 residues. The CDR3 DNA sequence: TGCGCCACAAGACAGGGTGGTAGCAATCAGCCCCAGCATTTT. It translates to CATRQGGSNQPQHF.